A selection of T cell receptor beta chains follows, all from one sample in a study of ipilimumab plus nivolumab after autologous stem cell transplantation. The protocol was immunoSEQ multiplex PCR, while the TCRdb copy is restricted to in-frame clones and leaves out a portion. This table has 15,000 to 20,000 clones, approximately 85% appearing once. The sample was PBMCs, taken in a trial of ipilimumab plus nivolumab as post-transplant consolidation. Receptor source: a male donor with diffuse large B-cell lymphoma. CDR3s include the opening cysteine and the closing phenylalanine or tryptophan. Fields, in order: D gene, J gene, V gene, CDR3 protein. The D gene is left open where the match is weak.

>TRBD1|TRBJ1-5|TRBV19
CASSPQGQGFNQPQHF
>-|TRBJ2-1|TRBV7-3
CASSLVGEAGINEQFF
>-|TRBJ2-5|TRBV4-3
CASSRRTDPQETQYF
>-|TRBJ1-5|TRBV10-3
CAISEEGSNQPQHF
>-|TRBJ2-7|TRBV5-4
CASSLSQGNPSYEQYF
>-|TRBJ1-2|TRBV27
CASSPQGPGYGYTF
>TRBD1|TRBJ2-1|TRBV25-1
CASNGQGGYNEQFF
>-|TRBJ2-5|TRBV27
CASSLSGTRGSQETQYF
>-|TRBJ2-7|TRBV5-1
CASSLEAGSRYEQYF
>-|TRBJ1-5|TRBV2
CASSDQPQHF
>-|TRBJ2-2|TRBV6-5
CASRGAPNTGELFF
>TRBD2|TRBJ2-4|TRBV5-6
CASSPTSGVDIQYF
>TRBD1|TRBJ2-1|TRBV28
CASSRSGGRYNEQFF
>-|TRBJ1-3|TRBV4-2
CASSQVLGSGNTIYF
>-|TRBJ1-6|TRBV7-6
CASSLAEESPLHF
>TRBD1|TRBJ1-4|TRBV7-2
CASRGQVDGKLFF
>-|TRBJ2-5|TRBV2
CASSTGYQETQYF
>TRBD2|TRBJ2-1|TRBV7-9
CASSLDAGGNEQFF
>TRBD1|TRBJ2-3|TRBV2
CASSEIRGQADTQYF
>TRBD1|TRBJ2-2|TRBV5-1
CASSSGTGGTGELFF
>TRBD2|TRBJ2-5|TRBV6-1
CASSDPWEGQETQYF
>-|TRBJ2-7|TRBV5-1
CASSTTRGFGYEQYF
>-|TRBJ1-5|TRBV4-1
CASSPGQPPGYSNQPQHF
>TRBD1|TRBJ1-2|TRBV4-1
CASSQVAGGASGGYTF
>-|TRBJ1-5|TRBV2
CASSQRRDNQPQHF
>-|TRBJ2-1|TRBV7-3
CASSYDSPGEQFF
>TRBD2|TRBJ2-3|TRBV30
CAWGTGTTPRGDTQYF
>TRBD1|TRBJ2-1|TRBV11-2
CASSPDRVIYNEQFF
>-|TRBJ1-1|TRBV2
CASRAEGNTEAFF
>-|TRBJ1-2|TRBV6-5
CASSYGYGNYGYTF
>-|TRBJ2-3|TRBV18
CASSPRFLSDTDTQYF
>-|TRBJ2-1|TRBV7-9
CASSPRERSNEQFF
>-|TRBJ1-3|TRBV6-5
CASSRGGSGNTIYF
>-|TRBJ2-3|TRBV11-2
CASREGWADTQYF
>TRBD1|TRBJ2-1|TRBV6-5
CASSPLLDRTEQFF
>-|TRBJ2-1|TRBV11-2
CASSLVVGGEQFF
>TRBD1|TRBJ1-2|TRBV5-1
CASSYRTGDDGYTF
>-|TRBJ2-7|TRBV12-1
CASSREGGNEQYF
>TRBD2|TRBJ2-5|TRBV25-1
CASTLAGGRETQYF
>-|TRBJ2-3|TRBV4-1
CASSQEERTYTDTQYF
>-|TRBJ1-4|TRBV27
CASSLRRNEKLFF
>-|TRBJ1-1|TRBV10-3
CAISGAGKNTEAFF
>TRBD2|TRBJ2-3|TRBV18
CASSPGLENTQYF
>-|TRBJ2-1|TRBV10-3
CAISALDNEQFF
>-|TRBJ1-4|TRBV5-6
CASSLSAGINEKLFF
>-|TRBJ2-1|TRBV7-2
CASSPRAGQYNEQFF
>-|TRBJ1-1|TRBV5-5
CASSSRGSMNTEAFF
>-|TRBJ2-7|TRBV7-9
CASSLEGHEQYF
>TRBD1|TRBJ2-3|TRBV4-1
CASSRVGQGVTDTQYF
>-|TRBJ2-1|TRBV2
CASTPGGGVGSYNEQFF
>-|TRBJ2-7|TRBV6-5
CASSVTGSSYEQYF
>-|-|TRBV5-1
CASSSRDGQYEQYF
>TRBD1|TRBJ1-1|TRBV9
CASSDLRGQNTEAFF
>TRBD2|TRBJ2-3|TRBV5-4
CASSPLAGGRTDTQYF